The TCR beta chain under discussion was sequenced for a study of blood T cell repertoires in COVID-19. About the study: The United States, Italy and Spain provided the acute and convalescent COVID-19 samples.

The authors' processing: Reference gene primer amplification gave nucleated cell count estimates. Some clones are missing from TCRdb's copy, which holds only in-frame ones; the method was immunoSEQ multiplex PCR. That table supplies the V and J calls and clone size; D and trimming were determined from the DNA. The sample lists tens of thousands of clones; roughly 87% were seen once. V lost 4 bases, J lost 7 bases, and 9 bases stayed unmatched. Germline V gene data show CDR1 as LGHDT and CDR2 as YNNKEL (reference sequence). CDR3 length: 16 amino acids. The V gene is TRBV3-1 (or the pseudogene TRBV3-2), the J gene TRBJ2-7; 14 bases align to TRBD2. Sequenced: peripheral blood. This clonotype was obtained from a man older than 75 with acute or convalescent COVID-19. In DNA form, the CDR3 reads TGTGCCAGCAGCCCCGGGACTAGCGGGGGCAGGGGGGAGCAGTACTTC. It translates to CASSPGTSGGRGEQYF.